Reported below is one T cell receptor (beta chain). The data are from a study of OX40 agonist ivuxolimab in advanced cancers. Method: immunoSEQ multiplex PCR; TCRdb's copy keeps in-frame clones and lacks some. This repertoire shows about 72,000 clones, about 87% found once; its top ten account for 1%. This CDR3 region has 15 residues. CDR1 and CDR2 (germline): SGHTA, FQGNSA. The V gene lost 5 bases and the J gene lost 12 bases, with 23 bases spanning the gap. Here the sequenced sample was CD4+ or CD8+ T cells sorted from blood, taken in a trial of the OX40 agonist ivuxolimab. This receptor was identified in an adult with an advanced solid tumor such as melanoma, head and neck, liver or kidney cancer. This rearrangement joins TRBV7-2 to TRBJ2-1, with D possibly being TRBD2 (6 bases). CDR3 region: CASSPPLAGRNRQFF. In DNA form, the CDR3 reads TGTGCCAGCAGCCCCCCCTTGGCGGGAAGAAACAGGCAGTTCTTC.